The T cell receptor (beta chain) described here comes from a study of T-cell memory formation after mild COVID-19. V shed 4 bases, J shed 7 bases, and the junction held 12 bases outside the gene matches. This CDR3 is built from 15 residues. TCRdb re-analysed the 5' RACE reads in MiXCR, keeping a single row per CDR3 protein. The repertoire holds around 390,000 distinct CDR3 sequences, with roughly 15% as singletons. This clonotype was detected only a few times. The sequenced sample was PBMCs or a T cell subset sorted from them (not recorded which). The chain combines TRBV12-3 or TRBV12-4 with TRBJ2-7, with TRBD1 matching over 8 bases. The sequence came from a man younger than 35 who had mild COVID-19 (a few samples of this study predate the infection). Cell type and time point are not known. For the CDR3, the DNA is TGTGCCAGCAGTTCGAGACGGGACAGGCTAAGGGAGCAGTACTTC. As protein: CASSSRRDRLREQYF.